The clone carrying this TCR beta chain was seen more than once but under ten times. Its antigen is as yet unknown. The record originates from a study of beta chain features in type 1 diabetes. The wider study: Cell yields, gender and age were similar in healthy donors and patients. Study results and limitations: The similarity of naive, central memory and Treg TCRB repertoires appeared greater among patients than among healthy donors. All four CD4+ subsets of Type 1 diabetes patients contained TCRB CDR3s that were moderately but significantly shorter.

Reverse transcribing all isolated RNA meant expressed TCRB transcripts were sequenced. Average reads for naive, central memory and regulatory T cell samples were some 3.9 million. Profiled with immunoSEQ multiplex PCR; TCRdb holds only in-frame clones, not every one. This table has 240,000 or so clones, around 21% appearing once. The CDR3 covers 17 residues. The germline V gene has CDR1 MGHDK and CDR2 SYGVNS. V lost 2 bases and J lost 4; bases outside the gene matches: 8. Using CD45RO/CCR7/CD25/CD127/CD95/CD27, CD4+ naive, central memory, regulatory and stem cell-like memory cells were sorted. V gene TRBV25-1 combines with J gene TRBJ2-5; 12 bases match TRBD1. Sequencing was carried out using naive CD4+ T cells from blood. This receptor was obtained from a woman in her 40s with type 1 diabetes. CDR3 DNA sequence: TGTGCCAGCAGTGAAATAACCGGGACAGGGGGCTCAGAGACCCAGTACTTC. Encoded protein: CASSEITGTGGSETQYF.